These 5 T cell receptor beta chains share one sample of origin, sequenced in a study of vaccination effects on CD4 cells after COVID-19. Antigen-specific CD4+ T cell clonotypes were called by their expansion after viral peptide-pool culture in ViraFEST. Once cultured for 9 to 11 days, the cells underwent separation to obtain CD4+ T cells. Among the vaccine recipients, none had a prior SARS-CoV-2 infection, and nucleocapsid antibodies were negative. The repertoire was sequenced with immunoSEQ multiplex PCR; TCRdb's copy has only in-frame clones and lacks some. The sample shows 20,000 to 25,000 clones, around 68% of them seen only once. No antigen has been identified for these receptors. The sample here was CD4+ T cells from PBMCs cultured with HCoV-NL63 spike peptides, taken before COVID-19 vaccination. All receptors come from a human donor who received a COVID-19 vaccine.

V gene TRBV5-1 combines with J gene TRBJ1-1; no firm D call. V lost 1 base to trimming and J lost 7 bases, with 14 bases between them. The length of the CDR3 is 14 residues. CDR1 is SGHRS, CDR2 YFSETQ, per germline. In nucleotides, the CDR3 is TGCGCCAGCAGCTTGTCCGGAACGGGGAATGAAGCTTTCTTT. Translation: CASSLSGTGNEAFF.

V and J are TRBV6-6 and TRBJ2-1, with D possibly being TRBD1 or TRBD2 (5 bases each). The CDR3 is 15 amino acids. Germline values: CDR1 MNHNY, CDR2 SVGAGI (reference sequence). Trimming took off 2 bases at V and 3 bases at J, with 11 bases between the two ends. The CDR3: CASSYGGKVYNEQFF. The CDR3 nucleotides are TGTGCCAGCAGTTACGGGGGAAAGGTCTACAATGAGCAGTTCTTC.

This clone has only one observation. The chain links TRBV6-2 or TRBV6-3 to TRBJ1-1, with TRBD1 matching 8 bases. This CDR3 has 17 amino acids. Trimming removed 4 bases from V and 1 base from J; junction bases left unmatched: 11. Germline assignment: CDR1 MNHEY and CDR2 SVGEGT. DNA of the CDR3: TGTGCCAGCAGTTCCCCAGGACAGGGTTGGGGGAACACTGAAGCTTTCTTT. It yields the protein CASSSPGQGWGNTEAFF.

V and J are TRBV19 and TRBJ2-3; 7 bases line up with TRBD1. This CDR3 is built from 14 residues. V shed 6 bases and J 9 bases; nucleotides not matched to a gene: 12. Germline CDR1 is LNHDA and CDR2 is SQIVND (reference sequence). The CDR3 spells CASRPTGSPATQYF. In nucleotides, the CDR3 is TGTGCCAGTAGGCCGACAGGGTCCCCCGCGACGCAGTATTTT.

CDR3 sequence: CASSQQGYYGYTF. The CDR3, as DNA: TGTGCCAGCAGCCAACAGGGCTACTATGGCTACACCTTC. This chain uses TRBV3-1 (or the pseudogene TRBV3-2) with TRBJ1-2; tentative D call: TRBD1 (5 bases). This CDR3 has 13 amino acids. Germline V CDR1 and CDR2: LGHDT, YNNKEL (reference sequence). V was clipped by 2 bases and J by 3 bases, with 7 bases between them.